This T cell receptor (beta chain) was recovered during a study of immune evolution from preneoplasia to lung adenocarcinoma. Findings of the study overall: Top clone frequencies peaked in normal lung, apparently declining through invasive adenocarcinoma.

Resections took place in Japan or China from about 2013 to 2017. Macro-dissection enriched premalignant or tumor cells before nucleic acid extraction. CDR1 and CDR2 from the germline V gene are SGDLS and YYNGEE. The CDR3 consists of 15 residues. The assay was immunoSEQ multiplex PCR, and TCRdb's table has in-frame clones only and misses some. The sample lists roughly 3,000 clones; over 70% were seen once. Regarding this clone: Antigen unknown.

This TCR derives from a person aged 70 to 79 with lung adenocarcinoma. The genes are TRBV9 and TRBJ2-5; the match to TRBD2 covers 8 bases. The DNA end is more similar to TRBJ2-7, so the J call may be wrong. The specimen sequenced was FFPE atypical adenomatous hyperplasia tissue from the lung. Subset reported: atypical adenomatous hyperplasia (AAH), lung preneoplasia. CDR3 in DNA: TGTGCCAGCAGCCAACTACTAGCGGCCCCCTCCGAGCAGTACTTC. This encodes CASSQLLAAPSEQYF.